This T cell receptor (beta chain) derives from a study of CXCR3-negative and CXCR3-positive naive CD8 T cells. About the research overall: The libraries yielded around 140 million TRB reads, about 1.5 +/- 0.3 million each.

To note about this clonotype: Its specificity is unknown.

The authors made the TRB cDNA libraries by 5' RACE using UMI labels. TCRdb reprocessed the 5' RACE reads; each CDR3 protein has one entry and no DNA is given. The sample table sets out tens of thousands of distinct CDR3 sequences. Sorts performed in triplicate captured roughly 320,000 cells each from every CD8+ T cell subset. CD45RO-CCR7+CD27+CD95- was the phenotype of naive CD8+ T cells. The CDR3 consists of 16 residues. Germline loops: CDR1 SGHVS, CDR2 FQNEAQ. Study-wide results and limits: The TRBV-TRBJ usage of naive CXCR3-negative and CXCR3-positive cells was similar, but that of memory cells differed. Higher TRB CDR3 hydrophobicity marked CXCR3-positive naive cells relative to CXCR3-negative naive cells.

The V and J genes are TRBV7-8 and TRBJ2-2; TCRdb outputs TRBD1, but without DNA this stays unchecked. Sequences were obtained from naive CXCR3+ CD8+ T cells from blood. The sample's subset: CD45RO-CCR7+CD27+CD95- naive CD8+ T cells expressing CXCR3 (TNR3+). This clonotype was obtained from a human donor in good health. Some clones in this sample may be carry-over from other donors' samples. CDR3 residues: CASSLVPGANTGELFF.